This T cell receptor (beta chain) was observed in a study of esophageal squamous cell carcinoma under preoperative chemotherapy. Overall study results and limits: Clonal contraction, more than amplification, hit abundant clones after paclitaxel-nedaplatin. After chemotherapy, TCR diversity rose significantly in peripheral T cells but not in tumor-infiltrating lymphocytes.

This sample's time point: after preoperative PTX-NDP chemotherapy. This CDR3 region has 13 residues. J was trimmed by 11 bases and V by 3 bases; bases with no gene match: 6. The germline V gene has CDR1 MGHRA and CDR2 YSYEKL. This clonotype has ten or more counts. Its antigen is still unknown. TCRdb passed the PCR reads through MiXCR, listing each CDR3 protein once. In the table there are around 9,000 distinct CDR3 sequences, about 51% of which are singletons. The chain uses TRBV4-1 and TRBJ2-5, with TRBD2 identical over 10 bases. The TCR was taken from a human donor with esophageal squamous cell carcinoma. The donor label of this sample is uncertain. The specimen was taken from a patient given preoperative chemotherapy. The CDR3 loop is CASSHLAGEEQYF. The CDR3 DNA sequence: TGCGCCAGCAGCCACCTAGCGGGAGAGGAGCAGTACTTC.